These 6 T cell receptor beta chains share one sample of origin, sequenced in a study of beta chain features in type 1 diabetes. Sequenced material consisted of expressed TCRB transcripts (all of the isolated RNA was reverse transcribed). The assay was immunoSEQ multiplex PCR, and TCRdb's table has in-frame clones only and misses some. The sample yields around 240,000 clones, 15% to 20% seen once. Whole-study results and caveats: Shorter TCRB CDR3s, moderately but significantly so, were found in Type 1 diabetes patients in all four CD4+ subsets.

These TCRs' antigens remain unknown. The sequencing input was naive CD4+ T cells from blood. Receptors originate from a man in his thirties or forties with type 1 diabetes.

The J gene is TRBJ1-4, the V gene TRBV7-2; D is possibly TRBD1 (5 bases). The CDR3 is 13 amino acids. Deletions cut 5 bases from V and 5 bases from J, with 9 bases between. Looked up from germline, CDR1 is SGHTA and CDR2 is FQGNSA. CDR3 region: CASSRRQNEKLFF. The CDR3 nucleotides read TGTGCCAGCAGCAGACGACAGAATGAAAAACTGTTTTTT.

The CDR3 DNA is TGTGAATGGGTAGGTTTAGCGGGCAATGAGCAGTTCTTC. This codes for CEWVGLAGNEQFF. The chain uses TRBV30 and TRBJ2-1; 7 bases match TRBD2. The CDR3 runs to 13 residues. The V gene's germline CDR1 is GTSNPN and CDR2 SVGIG (reference sequence).

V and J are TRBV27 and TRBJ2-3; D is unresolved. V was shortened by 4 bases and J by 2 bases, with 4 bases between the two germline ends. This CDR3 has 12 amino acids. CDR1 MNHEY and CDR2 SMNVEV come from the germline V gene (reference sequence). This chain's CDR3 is CASSSFTDTQYF. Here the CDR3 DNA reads TGTGCCAGCAGTTCATTCACAGATACGCAGTATTTT.

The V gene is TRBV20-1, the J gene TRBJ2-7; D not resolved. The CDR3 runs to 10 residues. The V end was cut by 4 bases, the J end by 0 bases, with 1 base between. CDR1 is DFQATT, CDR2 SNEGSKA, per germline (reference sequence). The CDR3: CSATSYEQYF. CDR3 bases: TGCAGTGCTACCTCCTACGAGCAGTACTTC.

For the CDR3, the DNA is TGTGCCAGCAGTTCAGTGGGAGACACGAATGAGCAGTTCTTC. The encoded protein is CASSSVGDTNEQFF. This chain uses TRBV6-6 with TRBJ2-1; a possible D gene is TRBD2 (5 bases). Germline V gene lookup returns CDR1 MNHNY and CDR2 SVGAGI (reference sequence). There are 14 residues in the CDR3. V lost 4 bases to trimming and J lost 7 bases, with 14 bases between them.

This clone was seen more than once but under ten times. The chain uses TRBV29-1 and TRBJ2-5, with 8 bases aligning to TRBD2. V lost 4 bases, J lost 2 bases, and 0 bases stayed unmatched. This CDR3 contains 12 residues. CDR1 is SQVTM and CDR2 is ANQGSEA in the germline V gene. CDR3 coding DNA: TGCAGCGTTGCTAGCGGGCAAGAGACCCAGTACTTC. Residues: CSVASGQETQYF.